The rows below give T cell receptor beta chains drawn from one sample of a study of T cells expressing NK-cell markers. From the 5' RACE reads, TCRdb lists one entry per CDR3 protein and no DNA. The table for this sample gives roughly 20,000 distinct CDR3 sequences. The source material was blood T cells: a sorted CD56 or NKG2C T cell subset, CD4+ or CD8+ T cells, or bulk PBMC T cells (not recorded which). The source is a man between 18 and 69 years old in good health. CDR3s include the opening cysteine and the closing phenylalanine or tryptophan. The order of the fields is J gene, V gene, CDR3 protein.

J gene: TRBJ2-1
V gene: TRBV30
CDR3 protein: CAWSRGGGAGYEQFF

J gene: TRBJ2-5
V gene: TRBV28
CDR3 protein: CASSLGHQETQYF

J gene: TRBJ1-4
V gene: TRBV12-3/TRBV12-4
CDR3 protein: CASSTTGEELFF

J gene: TRBJ2-2
V gene: TRBV5-1
CDR3 protein: CASSLFGQANTGELFF

J gene: TRBJ2-5
V gene: TRBV29-1
CDR3 protein: CSVESEKETQYF

J gene: TRBJ2-7
V gene: TRBV29-1
CDR3 protein: CSVALRSYEQYF

J gene: TRBJ1-4
V gene: TRBV6-6
CDR3 protein: CASSYSGQGGLFF

J gene: TRBJ2-2
V gene: TRBV6-2/TRBV6-3
CDR3 protein: CASSLQERGTGELFF

J gene: TRBJ1-4
V gene: TRBV28
CDR3 protein: CASSLRGFLGGTNEKLFF

J gene: TRBJ2-3
V gene: TRBV20-1
CDR3 protein: CSVGQGVATDTQYF

J gene: TRBJ2-1
V gene: TRBV4-2
CDR3 protein: CASSQVGRRLANYNEQFF

J gene: TRBJ2-7
V gene: TRBV25-1
CDR3 protein: CASSEPTGTSAYEQYF

J gene: TRBJ1-2
V gene: TRBV9
CDR3 protein: CASSEGYSAYYGYTF

J gene: TRBJ2-3
V gene: TRBV27
CDR3 protein: CASSTGLAGASTDTQYF

J gene: TRBJ2-1
V gene: TRBV6-2/TRBV6-3
CDR3 protein: CASSTSGTGLSYNEQFF

J gene: TRBJ1-6
V gene: TRBV5-5
CDR3 protein: CASSLEPFHATNSPLHF